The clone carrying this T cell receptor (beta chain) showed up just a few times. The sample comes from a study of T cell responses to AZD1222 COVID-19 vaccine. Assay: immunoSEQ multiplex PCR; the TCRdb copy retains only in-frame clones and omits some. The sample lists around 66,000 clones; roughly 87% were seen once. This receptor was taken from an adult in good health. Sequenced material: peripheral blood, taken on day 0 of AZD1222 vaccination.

CDR3 region: CASSLRGTGPGEQYF. Written as DNA, the CDR3 is TGTGCCAGCAGCCTTAGGGGGACAGGGCCAGGGGAGCAGTACTTC. The V gene is TRBV7-6, the J gene TRBJ2-7; 9 bases map to TRBD1. In germline, CDR1 is SGHVS, CDR2 FNYEAQ. J lost 7 bases, V lost 5 bases, and 12 bases had no gene match. This CDR3 spans 15 amino acids.